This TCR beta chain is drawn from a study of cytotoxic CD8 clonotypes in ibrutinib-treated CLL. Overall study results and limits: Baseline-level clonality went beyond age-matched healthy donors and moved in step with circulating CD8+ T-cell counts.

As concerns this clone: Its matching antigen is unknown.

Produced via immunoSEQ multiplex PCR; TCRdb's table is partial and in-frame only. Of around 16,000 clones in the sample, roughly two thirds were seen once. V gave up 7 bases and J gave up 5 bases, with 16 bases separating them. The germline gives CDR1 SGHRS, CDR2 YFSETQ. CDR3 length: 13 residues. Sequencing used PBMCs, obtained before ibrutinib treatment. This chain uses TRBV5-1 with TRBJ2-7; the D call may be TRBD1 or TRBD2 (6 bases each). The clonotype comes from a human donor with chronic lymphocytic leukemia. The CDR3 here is CASGIEGGNEQYF. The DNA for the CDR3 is TGCGCCAGCGGCATCGAAGGGGGGAACGAGCAGTACTTC.